This T cell receptor beta chain was sequenced during a study of T cell changes during pregnancy in multiple sclerosis. TCRdb's copy holds only in-frame clones and misses some; the assay was immunoSEQ multiplex PCR. Of 25,000 to 35,000 clones in the sample, roughly 86% are singletons; the top ten hold 8.3%. The sequencing here drew on CD8+ T cells from peripheral blood mononuclear cells, taken in the second trimester of pregnancy. The TCR originated in a female donor with multiple sclerosis, enrolled in a pregnancy study.

The CDR3, as DNA: TGTGCCAGCAGTGATAACAGGGGTACGACAGATACGCAGTATTTT. Translating it yields CASSDNRGTTDTQYF. The chain couples TRBV6-4 to TRBJ2-3, with 7 bases fitting TRBD1. The germline V gene has CDR1 MRHNA and CDR2 SNTAGT. Trimming took 3 bases from V and 3 from J; bases not matched to a gene: 6. The CDR3 has 15 residues.